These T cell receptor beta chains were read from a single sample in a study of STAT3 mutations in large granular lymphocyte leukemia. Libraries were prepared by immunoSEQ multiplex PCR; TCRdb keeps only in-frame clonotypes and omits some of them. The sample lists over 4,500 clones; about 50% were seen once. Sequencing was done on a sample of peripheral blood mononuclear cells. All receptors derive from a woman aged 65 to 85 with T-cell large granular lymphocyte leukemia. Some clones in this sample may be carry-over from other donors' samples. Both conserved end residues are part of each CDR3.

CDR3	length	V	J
CAWIQGYYGYTF	12	TRBV30	TRBJ1-2
CASSSSGTSGYNEQFF	16	TRBV13	TRBJ2-1
CASSLTAPTDTQYF	14	TRBV5-1	TRBJ2-3
CASSFRGQYGYTF	13	TRBV27	TRBJ1-2
CASSPTQGDGYTF	13	TRBV18	TRBJ1-2
CASSLASQETQYF	13	TRBV5-1	TRBJ2-5
CSVGQTGDYGYTF	13	TRBV29-1	TRBJ1-2
CSVTGVSNEKLFF	13	TRBV29-1	TRBJ1-4
CASSPPGGSAYEQYF	15	TRBV18	TRBJ2-7
CASSYSRTGSNEQFF	15	TRBV6-6	TRBJ2-1
CASSLVGEGGRFYGYTF	17	TRBV5-1	TRBJ1-2
CASSLDMGMNTEAFF	15	TRBV5-6	TRBJ1-1
CASSAEGPPAGRNTEAFF	18	TRBV2	TRBJ1-1
CASSFPDSYGYTF	13	TRBV5-1	TRBJ1-2
CASSDRVRGRSDTQYF	16	TRBV25-1	TRBJ2-3
CAWSVTGDEQYF	12	TRBV30	TRBJ2-7
CAWSPLKAGELFF	13	TRBV30	TRBJ2-2
CASREGSGANVLTF	14	TRBV27	TRBJ2-6
CASSPRETQYF	11	TRBV18	TRBJ2-5
CAWSRGANEQFF	12	TRBV30	TRBJ2-1
CASSQESPGFANTGELFF	18	TRBV4-2	TRBJ2-2
CASSLAGDRAAFF	13	TRBV7-9	TRBJ1-1
CASSQTSASSNEQFF	15	TRBV5-1	TRBJ2-1
CASSLGWREDQETQYF	16	TRBV7-9	TRBJ2-5
CASSLRLAGLNEQFF	15	TRBV5-1	TRBJ2-1
CASGTGYEQYF	11	TRBV30	TRBJ2-7
CASSLGVAGLYEQYF	15	TRBV5-1	TRBJ2-7
CASRASGSDEQYF	13	TRBV11-3	TRBJ2-7
CAWNAGAGETQYF	13	TRBV30	TRBJ2-5
CASSRARGKLLTEAFF	16	TRBV5-4	TRBJ1-1
CASSTGTGDYGYTF	14	TRBV5-1	TRBJ1-2
CASTRDRGNEQFF	13	TRBV6-5	TRBJ2-1
CASSDYSRIYEQYF	14	TRBV7-9	TRBJ2-7
CASSPPSASSYEQYF	15	TRBV18	TRBJ2-7
CAWSVFPGQKANYGYTF	17	TRBV30	TRBJ1-2
CAWSVGQGRLNTF	13	TRBV30	TRBJ1-2
CASSQGYPYEQYF	13	TRBV7-2	TRBJ2-7
CAWSSGDGEQYF	12	TRBV30	TRBJ2-7
CASSLVLAGGGEQYF	15	TRBV5-4	TRBJ2-7
CASSLATGTNYGYTF	15	TRBV5-1	TRBJ1-2